The 15 T cell receptor beta chains below come from one sample, sequenced in a study of T-cell memory formation after mild COVID-19. TCRdb ran MiXCR on the 5' RACE reads and lists one entry per CDR3 protein. The data hold around 370,000 distinct CDR3 sequences, with 20% to 25% observed a single time. The sequencing input was PBMCs or a T cell subset sorted from them (not recorded which). These receptors were obtained from an adult woman who had mild COVID-19 (a few samples of this study predate the infection). Cell type and time point are not known.

This chain links TRBV7-9 with TRBJ1-2; 10 nucleotides line up with TRBD1. Germline lookup yields CDR1 SEHNR and CDR2 FQNEAQ (reference sequence). The junction had 11 bases not matched to a gene; V was cut back by 5 bases and J by 5 bases. The CDR3 consists of 16 residues. The CDR3: CASSTTVTGGDYGYTF. CDR3 nucleotide sequence: TGTGCCAGCAGCACGACCGTGACAGGGGGCGATTATGGCTACACCTTC.

This clonotype was observed many times. The chain is built from TRBV5-6 and TRBJ2-7, with D perhaps TRBD1 (5 bases). V was pared by 1 base and J by 3 bases, with 11 bases between. From germline, CDR1 is SGHDT and CDR2 YYEEEE. This CDR3 region has 14 residues. CDR3 bases: TGTGCCAGCAGCTTGCTACAGGCGAGCTACGAGCAGTACTTC. It is translated as CASSLLQASYEQYF.

The chain uses TRBV30 and TRBJ2-2; weak D call: TRBD2 (5 bases). The CDR3 is made up of 13 amino acids. The germline CDR1 and CDR2 sequences are GTSNPN and SVGIG (reference sequence). Between the trimmed V and J ends, which lost 2 bases and 6 bases, there was a span of 10 bases. CDR3 in amino acids: CAWSWTGAGELFF. For the CDR3, the DNA is TGTGCCTGGAGTTGGACTGGGGCCGGGGAGCTGTTTTTT.

In its sample, this clonotype was seen a few times. This chain joins TRBV12-3 or TRBV12-4 and TRBJ2-5; 15 bases line up with TRBD2. This CDR3 is 17 amino acids long. With V trimmed by 4 bases and J by 4 bases, 7 bases remained unmatched. This CDR3 is CASSSPWTSGRGETQYF. The CDR3 nucleotides read TGTGCCAGCAGTTCCCCCTGGACTAGCGGGAGGGGAGAGACCCAGTACTTC.

The chain combines TRBV4-1 with TRBJ1-2; the match to TRBD1 covers 9 bases. V was pared by 0 bases and J by 8 bases, with 7 bases of the junction left unmatched. Per germline, CDR1 MGHRA and CDR2 YSYEKL. The CDR3 spans 15 residues. CDR3 region: CASSQEGTGILGYTF. The CDR3 coding sequence is TGCGCCAGCAGCCAAGAAGGGACAGGGATCTTGGGCTACACCTTC.

This chain uses TRBV11-2 with TRBJ2-3, with D perhaps assigned TRBD1 or TRBD2 (6 bases each). The ends were cut back, 1 base at V and 6 bases at J, with 17 bases in the middle. Germline V CDR1 and CDR2: SGHAT, FQNNGV. The CDR3 contains 16 residues. In nucleotides, the CDR3 is TGTGCCAGCAGCTTAGGATCGGGGGCCCGAAGGGATACGCAGTATTTT. This sequence encodes CASSLGSGARRDTQYF.

J is TRBJ1-3 and V is TRBV7-6; D might be TRBD1 (6 bases). This CDR3 region has 18 residues. The germline V gene encodes CDR1 SGHVS and CDR2 FNYEAQ. V was cut by 1 base and J by 0 bases, with 16 bases left in between. The CDR3 protein is CASSLGGGGTASGNTIYF. CDR3 bases: TGTGCCAGCAGCTTAGGCGGGGGCGGGACTGCCTCTGGAAACACCATATATTTT.

This clonotype has more than one count but fewer than ten. This chain uses TRBV20-1 with TRBJ2-1, with 10 nucleotides matching TRBD2. The CDR3 contains 16 residues. V gave up 0 bases and J gave up 8 bases; unmatched junction bases: 10. Germline V gives CDR1 DFQATT, CDR2 SNEGSKA (reference sequence). Here the CDR3 reads CSARDLGSGRFDEQFF. Here the CDR3 DNA reads TGCAGTGCTAGAGATCTAGGTAGCGGGAGGTTCGATGAGCAGTTCTTC.

This clonotype occurred a few times. This chain links TRBV6-5 with TRBJ1-1; the match to TRBD1 covers 9 bases. Germline CDR1 is MNHEY and CDR2 is SVGAGI. V dropped 4 bases and J dropped 0; count of bases not matched to a gene: 0. The CDR3 length is 14 residues. For the CDR3, the DNA is TGTGCCAGCAGTTGGGACAGGGTGAACACTGAAGCTTTCTTT. Encoded protein: CASSWDRVNTEAFF.

The chain is built from TRBV7-8 and TRBJ1-5; TRBD1 matches 7 bases. The ends lost 8 bases at V and 4 bases at J; junction bases unmatched: 5. Germline V CDR1 and CDR2: SGHVS, FQNEAQ. This CDR3 has 13 residues. The CDR3 DNA is TGTGCCAGCCAGGGACAGATTAATCAGCCCCAGCATTTT. Residues: CASQGQINQPQHF.

This clonotype was seen more than once but under ten times. The chain couples TRBV29-1 to TRBJ2-7; tentatively, D is TRBD1 (5 bases). V gave up 4 bases and J gave up 2 bases, with 9 bases separating them. This CDR3 has 12 residues. Germline CDR1 and CDR2: SQVTM and ANQGSEA. As DNA, the CDR3 is TGCAGCGTTGCCCAGGACACCTACGAGCAGTACTTC. It translates to CSVAQDTYEQYF.

This clonotype was counted only a few times. The chain links TRBV2 to TRBJ2-1; 7 positions agree with TRBD1. The CDR3 extends over 15 amino acids. With 11 bases clipped from V and 3 bases from J, the junction kept 13 bases outside the gene matches. Germline CDR1 SNHLY, CDR2 FYNNEI. The CDR3 sequence: CALSMDRLIYNEQFF. Written as DNA, the CDR3 is TGTGCCCTAAGTATGGACAGGTTGATCTACAATGAGCAGTTCTTC.

This clonotype has a handful of counts. The chain is built from TRBV2 and TRBJ2-1, with D unclear. The germline V gene encodes CDR1 SNHLY and CDR2 FYNNEI. CDR3 length: 13 amino acids. V lost 8 bases and J 5 bases, leaving 13 bases between the germline ends. CDR3 DNA: TGTGCCAGCGGACGACTGATAGACAATGAGCAGTTCTTC. Protein sequence: CASGRLIDNEQFF.

The V call is TRBV9, the J call TRBJ2-3; D perhaps matches TRBD1 (6 bases). Trimming pared 4 bases from V and 5 bases from J, leaving 20 bases between. This CDR3 has 16 amino acids. CDR1 is SGDLS, CDR2 YYNGEE, per germline. CDR3 nucleotide sequence: TGTGCCAGCAGCCTAAGCAGGGGATTGACGAAAGATACGCAGTATTTT. It encodes CASSLSRGLTKDTQYF.

This chain joins TRBV12-3 or TRBV12-4 and TRBJ2-1; D gene ambiguous. V gave up 3 bases and J gave up 10 bases, with 16 bases separating them. The CDR3 is made up of 14 amino acids. The CDR3 coding sequence is TGTGCCAGCAGTTTCTCCCCGACGGCGAACGAGCAGTTCTTC. Its translation: CASSFSPTANEQFF.